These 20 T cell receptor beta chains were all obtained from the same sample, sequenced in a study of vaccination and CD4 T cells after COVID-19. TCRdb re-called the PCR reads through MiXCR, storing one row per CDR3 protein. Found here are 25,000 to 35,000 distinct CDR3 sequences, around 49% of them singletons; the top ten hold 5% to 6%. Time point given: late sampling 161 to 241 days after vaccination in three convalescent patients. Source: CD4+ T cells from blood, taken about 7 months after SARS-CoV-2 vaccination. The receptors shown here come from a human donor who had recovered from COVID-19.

The CDR3 region has the DNA TGTGCCACCTCGCGGACAGGGAGCCTCTTGAACACTGAAGCTTTCTTT. This gives the protein CATSRTGSLLNTEAFF. The chain combines TRBV28 with TRBJ1-1; 8 bases match TRBD1. This CDR3 has 16 residues. Germline V lookup: CDR1 MDHEN, CDR2 SYDVKM. The J segment lost 0 bases and the V segment lost 10 bases, leaving 13 bases of the junction unmatched.

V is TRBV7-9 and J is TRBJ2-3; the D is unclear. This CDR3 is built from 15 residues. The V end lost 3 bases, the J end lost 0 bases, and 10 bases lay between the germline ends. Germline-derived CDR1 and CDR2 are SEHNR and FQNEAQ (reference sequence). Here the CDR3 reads CASSLDVASTDTQYF. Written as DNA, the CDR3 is TGTGCCAGCAGCTTGGACGTAGCTAGCACAGATACGCAGTATTTT.

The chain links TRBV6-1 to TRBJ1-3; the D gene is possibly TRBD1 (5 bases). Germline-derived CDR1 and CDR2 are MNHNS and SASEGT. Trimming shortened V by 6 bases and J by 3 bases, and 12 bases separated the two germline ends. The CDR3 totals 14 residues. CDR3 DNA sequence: TGTGCCAGCAGCCTTCGGGGCAGTGGAAACACCATATATTTT. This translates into CASSLRGSGNTIYF.

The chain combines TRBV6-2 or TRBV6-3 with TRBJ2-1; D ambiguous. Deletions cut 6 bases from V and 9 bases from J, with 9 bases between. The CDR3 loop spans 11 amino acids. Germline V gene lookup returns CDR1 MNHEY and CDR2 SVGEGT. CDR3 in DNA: TGTGCCAGCAGCTTCTTGCGTGAGCAGTTCTTC. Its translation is CASSFLREQFF.

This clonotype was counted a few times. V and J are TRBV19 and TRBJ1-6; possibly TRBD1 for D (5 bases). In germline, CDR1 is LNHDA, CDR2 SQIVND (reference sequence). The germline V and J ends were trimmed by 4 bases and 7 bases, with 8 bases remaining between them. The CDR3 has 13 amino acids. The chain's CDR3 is CASSNRWNSPLHF. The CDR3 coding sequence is TGTGCCAGTAGTAACAGGTGGAATTCACCCCTCCACTTT.

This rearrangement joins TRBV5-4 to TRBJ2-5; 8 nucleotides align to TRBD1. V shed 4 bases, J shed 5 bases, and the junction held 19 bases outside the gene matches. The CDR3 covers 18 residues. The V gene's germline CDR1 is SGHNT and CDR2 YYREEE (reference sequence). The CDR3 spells CASSRTGYGALEMETQYF. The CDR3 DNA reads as TGTGCCAGCAGCCGGACAGGGTATGGAGCCCTGGAGATGGAGACCCAGTACTTC.

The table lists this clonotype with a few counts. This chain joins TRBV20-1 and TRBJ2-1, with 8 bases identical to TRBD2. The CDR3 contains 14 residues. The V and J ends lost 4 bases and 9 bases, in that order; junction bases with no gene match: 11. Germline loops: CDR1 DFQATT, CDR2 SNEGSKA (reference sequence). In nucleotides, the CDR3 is TGCAGTGCTACGGGGGGGTATGATTTGGCTGAGCAGTTCTTC. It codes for CSATGGYDLAEQFF.

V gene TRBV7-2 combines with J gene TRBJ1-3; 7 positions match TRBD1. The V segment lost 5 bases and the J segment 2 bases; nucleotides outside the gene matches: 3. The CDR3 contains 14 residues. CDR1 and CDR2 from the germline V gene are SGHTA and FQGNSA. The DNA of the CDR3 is TGTGCCAGCAGCCTCGACAGGGCTGGAAACACCATATATTTT. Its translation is CASSLDRAGNTIYF.

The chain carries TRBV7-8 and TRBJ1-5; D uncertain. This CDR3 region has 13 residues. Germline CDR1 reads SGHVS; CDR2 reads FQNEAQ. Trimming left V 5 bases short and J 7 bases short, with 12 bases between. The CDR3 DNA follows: TGTGCCAGCAGCCCGAGACATGGCCAGCCCCAGCATTTT. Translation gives CASSPRHGQPQHF.

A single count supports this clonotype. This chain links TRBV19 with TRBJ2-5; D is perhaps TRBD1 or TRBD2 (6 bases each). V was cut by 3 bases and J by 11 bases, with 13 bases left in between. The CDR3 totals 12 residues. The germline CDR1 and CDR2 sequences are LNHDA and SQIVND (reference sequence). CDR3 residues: CASSMRGQKQYF. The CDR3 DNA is TGTGCCAGTAGTATGCGGGGACAAAAACAGTACTTC.

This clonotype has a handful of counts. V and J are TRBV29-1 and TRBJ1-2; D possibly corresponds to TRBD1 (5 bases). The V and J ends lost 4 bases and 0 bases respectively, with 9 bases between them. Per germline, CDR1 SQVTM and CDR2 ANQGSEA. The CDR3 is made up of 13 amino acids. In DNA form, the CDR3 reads TGCAGCGTTGCCAGGGTCTCTAACTATGGCTACACCTTC. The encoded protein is CSVARVSNYGYTF.

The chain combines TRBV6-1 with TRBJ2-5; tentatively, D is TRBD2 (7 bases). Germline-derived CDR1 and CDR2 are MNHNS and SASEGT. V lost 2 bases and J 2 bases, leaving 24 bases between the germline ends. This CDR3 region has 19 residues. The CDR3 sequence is CASSEKSGRLIGGQETQYF. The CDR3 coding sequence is TGTGCCAGCAGTGAAAAATCCGGGAGGCTGATAGGGGGACAAGAGACCCAGTACTTC.

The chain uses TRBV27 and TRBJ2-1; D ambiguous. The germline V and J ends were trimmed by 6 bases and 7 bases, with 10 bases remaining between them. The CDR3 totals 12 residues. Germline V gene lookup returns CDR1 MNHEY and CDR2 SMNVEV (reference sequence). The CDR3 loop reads CASRMFSNEQFF. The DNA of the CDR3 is TGTGCCAGCAGGATGTTCTCGAATGAGCAGTTCTTC.

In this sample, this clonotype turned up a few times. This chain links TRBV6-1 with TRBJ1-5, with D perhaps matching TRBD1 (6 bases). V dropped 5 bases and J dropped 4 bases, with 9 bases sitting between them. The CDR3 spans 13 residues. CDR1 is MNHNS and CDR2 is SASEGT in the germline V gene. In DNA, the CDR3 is TGTGCCAGCAGTACACAGGGAAATCAGCCCCAGCATTTT. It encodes CASSTQGNQPQHF.

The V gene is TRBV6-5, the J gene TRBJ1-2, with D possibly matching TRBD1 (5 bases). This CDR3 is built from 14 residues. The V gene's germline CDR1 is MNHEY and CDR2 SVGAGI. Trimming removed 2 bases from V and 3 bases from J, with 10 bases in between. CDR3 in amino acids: CASSYQGGDYGYTF. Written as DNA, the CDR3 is TGTGCCAGCAGTTACCAGGGAGGCGACTATGGCTACACCTTC.

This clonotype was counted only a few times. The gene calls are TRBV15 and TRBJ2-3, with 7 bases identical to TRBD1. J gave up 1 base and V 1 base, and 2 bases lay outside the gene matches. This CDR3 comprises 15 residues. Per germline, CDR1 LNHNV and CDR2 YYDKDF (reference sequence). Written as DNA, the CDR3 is TGTGCCACCAGCAGAGGGACAGGCGGCACAGATACGCAGTATTTT. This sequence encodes CATSRGTGGTDTQYF.

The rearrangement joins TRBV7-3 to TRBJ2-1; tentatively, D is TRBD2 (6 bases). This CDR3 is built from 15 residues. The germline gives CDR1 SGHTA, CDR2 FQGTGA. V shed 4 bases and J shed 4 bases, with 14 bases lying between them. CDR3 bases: TGTGCCAGCAGCTCGGGACTCCCGGGATACAATGAGCAGTTCTTC. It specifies CASSSGLPGYNEQFF.

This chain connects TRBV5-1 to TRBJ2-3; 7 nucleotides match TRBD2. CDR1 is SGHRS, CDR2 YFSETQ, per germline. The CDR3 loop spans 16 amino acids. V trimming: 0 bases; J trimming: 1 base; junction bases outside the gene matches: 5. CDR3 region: CASSLVGGSGTDTQYF. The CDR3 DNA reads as TGCGCCAGCAGCTTGGTGGGCGGGAGTGGCACAGATACGCAGTATTTT.

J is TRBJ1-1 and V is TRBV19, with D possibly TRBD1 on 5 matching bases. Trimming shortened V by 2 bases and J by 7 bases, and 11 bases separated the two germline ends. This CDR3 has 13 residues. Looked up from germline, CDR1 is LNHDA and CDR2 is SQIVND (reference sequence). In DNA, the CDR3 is TGTGCCAGTAGTATAACGAGGGGTATTGAAGCTTTCTTT. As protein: CASSITRGIEAFF.

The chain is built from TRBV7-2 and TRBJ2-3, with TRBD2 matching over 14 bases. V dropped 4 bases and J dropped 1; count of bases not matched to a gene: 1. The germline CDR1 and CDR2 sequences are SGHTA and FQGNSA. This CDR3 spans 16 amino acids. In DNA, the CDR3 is TGTGCCAGCAGCTCGGGACTAGCGGGGGGCACAGATACGCAGTATTTT. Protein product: CASSSGLAGGTDTQYF. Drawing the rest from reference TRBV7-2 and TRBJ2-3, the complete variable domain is GAGVSQSPSNKVTEKGKDVELRCDPISGHTALYWYRQSLGQGLEFLIYFQGNSAPDKSGLPSDRFSAERTGGSVSTLTIQRTQQEDSAVYLCASSSGLAGGTDTQYFGPGTRLTVL.